This is a list of T cell receptor beta chains from one sample in a study of cytomegalovirus exposure and HLA in healthy donors. TCRdb's table, derived via immunoSEQ multiplex PCR, lists solely in-frame clones and lacks some. The sample holds hundreds of thousands of clones, roughly 80% seen once. The sample taken for sequencing was PBMCs. The receptors originated from a girl aged 2 to 9 in good health and CMV-seronegative. Both conserved end residues are part of each CDR3. A D gene is named only where the DNA matches it firmly. Rows may omit the clone size; those that give it use once, few, many or a size class.

D gene: TRBD1
V gene: TRBV6-1
J gene: TRBJ1-5
clone size: -
CDR3 DNA: TGTGCCAGCAGTGAGACAGGGTATAATCAGCCCCAGCATTTT
CDR3 protein: CASSETGYNQPQHF

D gene: TRBD1
V gene: TRBV6-6
J gene: TRBJ2-2
clone size: -
CDR3 DNA: TGTGCCAGCAGTAAACAGGGGGGCAACACCGGGGAGCTGTTTTTT
CDR3 protein: CASSKQGGNTGELFF

D gene: -
V gene: TRBV6-6
J gene: TRBJ2-7
clone size: -
CDR3 DNA: TGTGCCAGCAGTTACTCGAGGCAGGGGTACGAGCAGTACTTC
CDR3 protein: CASSYSRQGYEQYF

D gene: -
V gene: TRBV10-3
J gene: TRBJ1-1
clone size: once
CDR3 DNA: TGTGCCATCAGTCTGGGGGGGGGCTTGGGCACTGAAGCTTTCTTT
CDR3 protein: CAISLGGGLGTEAFF

D gene: TRBD1
V gene: TRBV19
J gene: TRBJ1-1
clone size: -
CDR3 DNA: TGTGCCAGTAGCCTAATAACTTACAGGGGAGACCCTGAAGCTTTCTTT
CDR3 protein: CASSLITYRGDPEAFF

D gene: -
V gene: TRBV5-1
J gene: TRBJ2-2
clone size: -
CDR3 DNA: TGCGCCAGCAGCCGGACTGCCGGGGAGCTGTTTTTT
CDR3 protein: CASSRTAGELFF

D gene: TRBD1
V gene: TRBV5-6
J gene: TRBJ2-3
clone size: -
CDR3 DNA: TGTGCCGGCAGCCAATTAAAGACAGGGAGTAATGCAGATACGCAGTATTTT
CDR3 protein: CAGSQLKTGSNADTQYF

D gene: TRBD2
V gene: TRBV7-8
J gene: TRBJ2-1
clone size: few
CDR3 DNA: TGTGCCAGCAGCCAACGGACTAGCGGGAGCGGTGAGCAGTTCTTC
CDR3 protein: CASSQRTSGSGEQFF

D gene: TRBD1
V gene: TRBV5-4
J gene: TRBJ1-1
clone size: -
CDR3 DNA: TGTGCCAGCAGCTTAGGGACAGGGGGCACTGAAGCTTTCTTT
CDR3 protein: CASSLGTGGTEAFF

D gene: -
V gene: TRBV4-1
J gene: TRBJ1-1
clone size: once
CDR3 DNA: TGCGCCAGCAGCCAAGTGACAGGAGACATAAACACTGAAGCTTTCTTT
CDR3 protein: CASSQVTGDINTEAFF

D gene: TRBD2
V gene: TRBV18
J gene: TRBJ2-1
clone size: -
CDR3 DNA: TGTGCCAGCTCCCGGGGAGGGCCCTACAATGAGCAGTTCTTC
CDR3 protein: CASSRGGPYNEQFF

D gene: TRBD2
V gene: TRBV28
J gene: TRBJ2-1
clone size: -
CDR3 DNA: TGTGCCAGCAGTACCGGACTAGCCGACGAGCAGTTCTTC
CDR3 protein: CASSTGLADEQFF

D gene: TRBD2
V gene: TRBV5-6
J gene: TRBJ2-7
clone size: -
CDR3 DNA: TGTGCCAGCAGCTTGGCTCCCCTGACTAGCGGGTTACATGAGCAGTACTTC
CDR3 protein: CASSLAPLTSGLHEQYF

D gene: TRBD2
V gene: TRBV5-4
J gene: TRBJ2-7
clone size: -
CDR3 DNA: TGTGCCAGCAGCTTGGGAGCGGGGGGTAGCTCCTACGAGCAGTACTTC
CDR3 protein: CASSLGAGGSSYEQYF

D gene: TRBD2
V gene: TRBV10-1
J gene: TRBJ2-7
clone size: -
CDR3 DNA: TGCGCCAGCAGTGAGTCGGCGCTAGCGGGGGCCTACGAGCAGTACTTC
CDR3 protein: CASSESALAGAYEQYF

D gene: TRBD2
V gene: TRBV6-4
J gene: TRBJ2-1
clone size: -
CDR3 DNA: TGTGCCAGCAGCATGACTAGCGGGAGCCCCTACAATGAGCAGTTCTTC
CDR3 protein: CASSMTSGSPYNEQFF

D gene: TRBD2
V gene: TRBV9
J gene: TRBJ2-1
clone size: -
CDR3 DNA: TGTGCCAGCAGCGTATTTAGCGGGGGAAACAATGAGCAGTTCTTC
CDR3 protein: CASSVFSGGNNEQFF

D gene: -
V gene: TRBV9
J gene: TRBJ2-3
clone size: -
CDR3 DNA: TGTGCCAGCAGCGTAGTTACTAGCACAGATACGCAGTATTTT
CDR3 protein: CASSVVTSTDTQYF

D gene: -
V gene: TRBV2
J gene: TRBJ2-2
clone size: -
CDR3 DNA: TGTGCCAGCAGTGAAACTGTGGTTGCCGGGGAGCTGTTTTTT
CDR3 protein: CASSETVVAGELFF

D gene: TRBD2
V gene: TRBV27
J gene: TRBJ2-5
clone size: -
CDR3 DNA: TGTGCCAGCAGTCCCGGACTAGCGGGCACGGGGACCCAGTACTTC
CDR3 protein: CASSPGLAGTGTQYF

D gene: TRBD2
V gene: TRBV10-3
J gene: TRBJ2-3
clone size: -
CDR3 DNA: TGTGCCATCGGCCAGCCGGGACTAGGGGCAGATACGCAGTATTTT
CDR3 protein: CAIGQPGLGADTQYF

D gene: -
V gene: TRBV4-1
J gene: TRBJ1-5
clone size: once
CDR3 DNA: TGCGCCAGCAGCCAAGTTCGTTTTCCGGAGCATTTT
CDR3 protein: CASSQVRFPEHF

D gene: -
V gene: TRBV4-1
J gene: TRBJ2-7
clone size: -
CDR3 DNA: TGCGCCAGCAGCCAAAAGGGGCTCGAGTCTAGGCCACCATCTCGGAGCGAGCAGTACTTC
CDR3 protein: CASSQKGLESRPPSRSEQYF

D gene: TRBD2
V gene: TRBV4-1
J gene: TRBJ2-7
clone size: -
CDR3 DNA: TGCGCCAGCAGCCAAGACGGGCGGGAGAGTTACGAGCAGTACTTC
CDR3 protein: CASSQDGRESYEQYF

D gene: -
V gene: TRBV5-1
J gene: TRBJ2-2
clone size: -
CDR3 DNA: TGCGCCAGCAGCCGAATTCGACAGGCGAGTAACACCGGGGAGCTGTTTTTT
CDR3 protein: CASSRIRQASNTGELFF

D gene: -
V gene: TRBV11-3
J gene: TRBJ2-5
clone size: -
CDR3 DNA: TGTGCCAGCAGTTGGAGGATCGGGGAGACCCAGTACTTC
CDR3 protein: CASSWRIGETQYF

D gene: TRBD2
V gene: TRBV4-1
J gene: TRBJ2-5
clone size: once
CDR3 DNA: TGCGCCAGCAGCCATAGCGGGACTTACCAAGAGACCCAGTACTTC
CDR3 protein: CASSHSGTYQETQYF

D gene: -
V gene: TRBV27
J gene: TRBJ2-7
clone size: -
CDR3 DNA: TGTGCCAGCAGTCAAGCCCCGGGGAGCACCTACTACGAGCAGTACTTC
CDR3 protein: CASSQAPGSTYYEQYF

D gene: TRBD2
V gene: TRBV5-4
J gene: TRBJ2-1
clone size: -
CDR3 DNA: TGTGCCAGCAGCTTGTGGACGACTAGCGGGGGGGCTCATGAGCAGTTCTTC
CDR3 protein: CASSLWTTSGGAHEQFF